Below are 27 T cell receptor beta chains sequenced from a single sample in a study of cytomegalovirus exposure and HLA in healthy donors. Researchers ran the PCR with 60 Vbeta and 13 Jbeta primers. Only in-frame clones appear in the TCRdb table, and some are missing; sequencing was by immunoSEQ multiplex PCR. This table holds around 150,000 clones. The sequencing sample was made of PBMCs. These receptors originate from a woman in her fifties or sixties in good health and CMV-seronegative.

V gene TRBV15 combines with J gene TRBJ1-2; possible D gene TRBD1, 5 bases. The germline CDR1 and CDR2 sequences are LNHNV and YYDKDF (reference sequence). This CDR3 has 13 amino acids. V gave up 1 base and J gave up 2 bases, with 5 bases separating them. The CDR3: CATSRGQNYGYTF. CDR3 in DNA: TGTGCCACCAGCAGAGGACAGAACTATGGCTACACCTTC.

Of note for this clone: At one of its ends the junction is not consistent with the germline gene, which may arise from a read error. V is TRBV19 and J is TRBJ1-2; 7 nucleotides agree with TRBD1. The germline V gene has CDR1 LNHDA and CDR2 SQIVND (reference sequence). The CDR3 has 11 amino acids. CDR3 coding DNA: TGCGGGACAGCAGCTAACTATGGCTACACCTTC. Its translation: CGTAANYGYTF.

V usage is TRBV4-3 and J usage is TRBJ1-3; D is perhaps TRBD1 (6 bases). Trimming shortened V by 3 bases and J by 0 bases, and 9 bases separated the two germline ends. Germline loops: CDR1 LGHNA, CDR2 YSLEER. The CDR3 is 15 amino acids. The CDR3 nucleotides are TGCGCCAGCAGCCAGTTGGACAGCTCTGGAAACACCATATATTTT. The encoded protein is CASSQLDSSGNTIYF.

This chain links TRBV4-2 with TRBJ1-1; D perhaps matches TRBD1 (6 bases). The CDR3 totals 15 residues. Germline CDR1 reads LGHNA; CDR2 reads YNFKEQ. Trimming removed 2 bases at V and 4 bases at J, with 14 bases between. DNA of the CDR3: TGTGCCAGCAGCCAATCAGGGGTTTTGGGCACTGAAGCTTTCTTT. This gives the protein CASSQSGVLGTEAFF.

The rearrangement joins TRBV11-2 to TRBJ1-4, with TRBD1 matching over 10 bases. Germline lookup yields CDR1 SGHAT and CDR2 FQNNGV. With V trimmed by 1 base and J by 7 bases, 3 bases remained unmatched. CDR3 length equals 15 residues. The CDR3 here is CASSLGGTGVEKLFF. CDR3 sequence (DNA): TGTGCCAGCAGCTTAGGGGGGACAGGGGTTGAAAAACTGTTTTTT.

CDR3 sequence: CASSLARDRSGSGYTF. The CDR3 nucleotides read TGTGCCAGCAGCTTAGCGCGGGACCGCTCGGGCTCTGGCTACACCTTC. This chain joins TRBV7-9 and TRBJ1-2, with D perhaps TRBD1 (5 bases). This CDR3 spans 16 amino acids. In germline, CDR1 is SEHNR, CDR2 FQNEAQ (reference sequence). V lost 0 bases to trimming and J lost 7 bases, with 18 bases between them.

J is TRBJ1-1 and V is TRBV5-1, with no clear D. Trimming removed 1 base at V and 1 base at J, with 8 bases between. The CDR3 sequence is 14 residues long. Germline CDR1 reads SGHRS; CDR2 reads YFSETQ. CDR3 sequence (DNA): TGCGCCAGCAGCTTGACTCCAGGGAACACTGAAGCTTTCTTT. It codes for CASSLTPGNTEAFF.

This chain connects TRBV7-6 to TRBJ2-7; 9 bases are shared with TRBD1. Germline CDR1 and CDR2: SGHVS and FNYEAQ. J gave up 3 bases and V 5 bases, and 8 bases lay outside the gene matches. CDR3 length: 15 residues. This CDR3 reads CASSPTTGGDYEQYF. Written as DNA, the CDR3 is TGTGCCAGCAGCCCTACGACAGGGGGAGACTACGAGCAGTACTTC.

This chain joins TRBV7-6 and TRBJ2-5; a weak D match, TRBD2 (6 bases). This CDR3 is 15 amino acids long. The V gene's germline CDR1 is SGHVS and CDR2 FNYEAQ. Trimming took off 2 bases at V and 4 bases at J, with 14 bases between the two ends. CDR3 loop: CASSLRGREVETQYF. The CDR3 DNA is TGTGCCAGCAGCTTAAGGGGCAGGGAGGTAGAGACCCAGTACTTC.

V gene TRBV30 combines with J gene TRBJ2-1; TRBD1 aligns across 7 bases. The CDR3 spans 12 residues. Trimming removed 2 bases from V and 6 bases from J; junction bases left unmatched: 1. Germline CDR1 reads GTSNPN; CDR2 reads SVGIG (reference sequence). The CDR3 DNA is TGTGCCTGGAGTAGGGACAGCAATGAGCAGTTCTTC. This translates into CAWSRDSNEQFF.

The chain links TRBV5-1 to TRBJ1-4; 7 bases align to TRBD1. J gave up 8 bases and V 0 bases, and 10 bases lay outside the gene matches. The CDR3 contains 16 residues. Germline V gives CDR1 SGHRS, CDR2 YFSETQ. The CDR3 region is CASSLAYTGVGEKLFF. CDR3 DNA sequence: TGCGCCAGCAGCTTGGCATACACAGGGGTCGGGGAAAAACTGTTTTTT. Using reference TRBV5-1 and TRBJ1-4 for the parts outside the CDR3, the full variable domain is KAGVTQTPRYLIKTRGQQVTLSCSPISGHRSVSWYQQTPGQGLQFLFEYFSETQRNKGNFPGRFSGRQFSNSRSEMNVSTLELGDSALYLCASSLAYTGVGEKLFFGSGTQLSVL.

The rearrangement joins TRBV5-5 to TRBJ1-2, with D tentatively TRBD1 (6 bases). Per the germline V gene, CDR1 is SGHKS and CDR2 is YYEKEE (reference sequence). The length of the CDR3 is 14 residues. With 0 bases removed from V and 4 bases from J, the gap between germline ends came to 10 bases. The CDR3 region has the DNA TGTGCCAGCAGCTTGGACAGGGCGCTCTATGGCTACACCTTC. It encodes CASSLDRALYGYTF.

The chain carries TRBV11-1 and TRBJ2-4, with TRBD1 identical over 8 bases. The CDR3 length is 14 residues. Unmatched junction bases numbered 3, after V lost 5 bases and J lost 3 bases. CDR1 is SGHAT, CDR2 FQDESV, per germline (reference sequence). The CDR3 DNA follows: TGTGCCAGCAGCCCAGGGGGCGGCAAAAACATTCAGTACTTC. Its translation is CASSPGGGKNIQYF.

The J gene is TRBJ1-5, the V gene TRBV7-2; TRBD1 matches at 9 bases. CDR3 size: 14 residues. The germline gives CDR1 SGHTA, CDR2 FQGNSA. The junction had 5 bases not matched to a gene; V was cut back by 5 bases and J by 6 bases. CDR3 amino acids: CASSPHRGPQPQHF. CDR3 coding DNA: TGTGCCAGCAGCCCTCACAGGGGGCCTCAGCCCCAGCATTTT.

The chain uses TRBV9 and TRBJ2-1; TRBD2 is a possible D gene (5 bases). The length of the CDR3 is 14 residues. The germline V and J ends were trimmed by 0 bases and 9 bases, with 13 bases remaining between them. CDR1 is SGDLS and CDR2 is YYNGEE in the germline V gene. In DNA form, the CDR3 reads TGTGCCAGCAGCGTAGCTTCGGGGTTTGGTGAGCAGTTCTTC. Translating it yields CASSVASGFGEQFF.

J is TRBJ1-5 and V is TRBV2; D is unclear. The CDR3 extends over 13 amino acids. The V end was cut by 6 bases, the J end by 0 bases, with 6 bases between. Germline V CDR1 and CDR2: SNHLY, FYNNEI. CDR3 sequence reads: CASRPVSNQPQHF. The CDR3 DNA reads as TGTGCCAGCAGGCCGGTTAGCAATCAGCCCCAGCATTTT.

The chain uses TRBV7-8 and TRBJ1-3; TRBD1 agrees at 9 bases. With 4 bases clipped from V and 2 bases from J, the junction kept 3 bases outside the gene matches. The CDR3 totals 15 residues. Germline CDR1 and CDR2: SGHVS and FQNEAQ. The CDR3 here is CASSSGTGTGNTIYF. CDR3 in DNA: TGTGCCAGCAGCTCCGGGACAGGGACTGGAAACACCATATATTTT.

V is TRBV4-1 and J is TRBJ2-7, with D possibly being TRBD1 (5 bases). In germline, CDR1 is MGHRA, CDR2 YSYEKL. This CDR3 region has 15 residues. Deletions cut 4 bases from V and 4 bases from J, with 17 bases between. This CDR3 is CASSRTTVSAYEQYF. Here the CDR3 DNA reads TGCGCCAGCAGCCGAACGACAGTATCCGCGTACGAGCAGTACTTC.

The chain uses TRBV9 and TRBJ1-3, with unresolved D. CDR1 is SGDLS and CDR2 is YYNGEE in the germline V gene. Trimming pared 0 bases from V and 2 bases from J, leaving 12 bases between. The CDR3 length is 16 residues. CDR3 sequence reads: CASSVGAGNTGNTIYF. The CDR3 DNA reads TGTGCCAGCAGCGTAGGCGCAGGTAACACTGGAAACACCATATATTTT.

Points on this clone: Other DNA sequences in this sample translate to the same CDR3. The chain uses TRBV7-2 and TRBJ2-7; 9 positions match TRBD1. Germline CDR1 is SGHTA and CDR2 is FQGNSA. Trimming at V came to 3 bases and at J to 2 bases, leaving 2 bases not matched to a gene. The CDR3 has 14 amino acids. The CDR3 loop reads CASSLGQGTYEQYF. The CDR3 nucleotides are TGTGCCAGCAGCTTGGGACAGGGAACCTACGAGCAGTACTTC.

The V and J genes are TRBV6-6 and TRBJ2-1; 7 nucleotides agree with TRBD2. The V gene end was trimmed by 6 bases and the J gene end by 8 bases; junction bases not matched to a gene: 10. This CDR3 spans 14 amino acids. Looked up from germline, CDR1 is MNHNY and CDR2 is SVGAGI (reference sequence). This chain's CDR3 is CASRRGVGIDEQFF. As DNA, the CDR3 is TGTGCCAGCAGACGGGGGGTAGGGATCGATGAGCAGTTCTTC.

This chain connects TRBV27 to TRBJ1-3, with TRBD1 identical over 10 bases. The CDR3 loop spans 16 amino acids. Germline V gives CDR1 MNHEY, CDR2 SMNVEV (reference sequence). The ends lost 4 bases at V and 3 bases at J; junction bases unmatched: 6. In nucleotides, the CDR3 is TGTGCCAGCAGTTCGGGGACAGGGGTTGGTGGAAACACCATATATTTT. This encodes CASSSGTGVGGNTIYF.

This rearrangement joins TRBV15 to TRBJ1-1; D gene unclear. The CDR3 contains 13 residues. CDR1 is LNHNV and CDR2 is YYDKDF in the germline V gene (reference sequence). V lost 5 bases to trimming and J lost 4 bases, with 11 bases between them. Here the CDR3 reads CATSPEGFTEAFF. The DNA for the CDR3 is TGTGCCACCAGCCCCGAGGGTTTCACTGAAGCTTTCTTT.

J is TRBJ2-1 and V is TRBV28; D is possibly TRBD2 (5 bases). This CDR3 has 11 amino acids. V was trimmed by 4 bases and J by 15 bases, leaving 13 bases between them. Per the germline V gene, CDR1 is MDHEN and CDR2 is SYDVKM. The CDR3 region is CASSSDGMVFF. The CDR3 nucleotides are TGTGCCAGCAGTTCGGACGGGATGGTGTTCTTC.

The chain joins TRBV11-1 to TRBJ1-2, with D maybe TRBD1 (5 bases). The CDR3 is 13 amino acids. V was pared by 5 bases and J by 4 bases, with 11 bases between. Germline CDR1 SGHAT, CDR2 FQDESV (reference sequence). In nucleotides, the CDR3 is TGTGCCAGCAGCCAGGAGGGGACCTATGGCTACACCTTC. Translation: CASSQEGTYGYTF.

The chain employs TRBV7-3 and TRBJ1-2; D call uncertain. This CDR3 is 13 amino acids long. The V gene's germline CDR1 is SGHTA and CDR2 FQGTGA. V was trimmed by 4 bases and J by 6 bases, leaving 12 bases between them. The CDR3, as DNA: TGTGCCAGCAGCTCCAGTGGGCAAGATGGCTACACCTTC. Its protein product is CASSSSGQDGYTF.

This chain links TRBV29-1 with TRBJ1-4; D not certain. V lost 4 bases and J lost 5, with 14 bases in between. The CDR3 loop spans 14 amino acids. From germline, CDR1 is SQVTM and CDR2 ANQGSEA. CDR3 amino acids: CSVAPQDSNEKLFF. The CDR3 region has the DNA TGCAGCGTTGCCCCCCAAGACTCCAATGAAAAACTGTTTTTT.